This T cell receptor beta chain was captured by sequencing in a study of Graves' ophthalmopathy and Graves' hyperthyroidism. RNA transcripts provided the template for amplifying TCR beta CDR3 regions. Second-round multiplex PCR followed a first-round RT-PCR using HTBI primers. Each CDR3 protein is one row after TCRdb ran MiXCR on the multiplex PCR reads. The sample holds about 640,000 distinct CDR3 sequences, over 40% seen once. Regarding this clonotype: The junction departs from the called germline gene at one end, perhaps through a read error.

The CDR3 length is 14 residues. Looked up from germline, CDR1 is SEHNR and CDR2 is FQNEAQ (reference sequence). What was sequenced was peripheral blood. The source is an adult man with Graves' ophthalmopathy. This chain uses TRBV7-9 with TRBJ1-5; TRBD1 aligns across 7 bases. CDR3: CASSFQTGQETQHF. In nucleotides, the CDR3 is TGCGCCAGCAGCTTTCAGACAGGGCAAGAGACCCAGCATTTT.